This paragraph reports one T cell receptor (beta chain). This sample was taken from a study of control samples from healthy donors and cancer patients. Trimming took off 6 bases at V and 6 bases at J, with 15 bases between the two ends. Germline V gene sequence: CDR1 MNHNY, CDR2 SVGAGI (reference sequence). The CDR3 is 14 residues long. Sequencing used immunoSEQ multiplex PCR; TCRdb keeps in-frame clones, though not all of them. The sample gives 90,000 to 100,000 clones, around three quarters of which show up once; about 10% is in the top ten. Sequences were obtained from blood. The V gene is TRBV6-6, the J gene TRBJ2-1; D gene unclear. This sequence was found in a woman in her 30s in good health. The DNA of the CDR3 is TGTGCCAGCAGCCGAGACTCCCCGGGCAATGAGCAGTTCTTC. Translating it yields CASSRDSPGNEQFF.